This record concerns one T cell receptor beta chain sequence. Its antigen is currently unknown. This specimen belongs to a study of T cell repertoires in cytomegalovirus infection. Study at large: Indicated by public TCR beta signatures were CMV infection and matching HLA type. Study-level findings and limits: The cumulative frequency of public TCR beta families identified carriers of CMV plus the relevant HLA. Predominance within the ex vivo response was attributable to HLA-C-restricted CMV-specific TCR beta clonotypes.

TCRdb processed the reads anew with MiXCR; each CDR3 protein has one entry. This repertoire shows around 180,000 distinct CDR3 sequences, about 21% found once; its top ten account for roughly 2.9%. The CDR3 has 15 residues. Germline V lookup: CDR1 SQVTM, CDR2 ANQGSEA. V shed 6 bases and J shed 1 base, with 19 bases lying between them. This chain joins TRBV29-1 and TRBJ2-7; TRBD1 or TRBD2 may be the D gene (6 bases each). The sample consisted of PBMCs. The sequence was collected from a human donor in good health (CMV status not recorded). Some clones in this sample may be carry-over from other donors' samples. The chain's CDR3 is CSVSGGDTGSYEQYF. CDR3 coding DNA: TGCAGCGTCTCAGGCGGGGACACAGGATCCTACGAGCAGTACTTC.